One sample yielded the 24 T cell receptor beta chains listed below, sequenced in a study of T-cell memory formation after mild COVID-19. TCRdb ran MiXCR on the 5' RACE reads and lists one entry per CDR3 protein. The repertoire holds around 430,000 distinct CDR3 sequences, more than 15% seen once, with under 25% in the top ten. The sample consisted of PBMCs or a T cell subset sorted from them (not recorded which). Receptors were obtained from a young man who had mild COVID-19 (a few samples of this study predate the infection). Cell type and time point are not known.

V usage is TRBV7-9 and J usage is TRBJ2-3; TRBD2 matches at 9 bases. The CDR3 is 16 amino acids. V lost 0 bases and J lost 4; bases outside the gene matches: 5. Germline CDR1 and CDR2: SEHNR and FQNEAQ (reference sequence). The CDR3 DNA reads as TGTGCCAGCAGCTTAGCCCTAGCGGGGAGAGCAGATACGCAGTATTTT. Protein: CASSLALAGRADTQYF.

This clonotype was detected only a few times. The chain carries TRBV20-1 and TRBJ2-2, with D possibly matching TRBD1 (6 bases). V dropped 0 bases and J dropped 0 bases, with 14 bases sitting between them. The CDR3 totals 17 residues. Germline loops: CDR1 DFQATT, CDR2 SNEGSKA (reference sequence). The CDR3 loop is CSARDLRDTSNTGELFF. The CDR3 DNA is TGCAGTGCTAGAGATCTCCGGGACACCTCGAACACCGGGGAGCTGTTTTTT.

This clonotype was observed a handful of times. The chain uses TRBV6-6 and TRBJ2-7; 8 positions match TRBD1. CDR1 MNHNY and CDR2 SVGAGI come from the germline V gene (reference sequence). This CDR3 region has 14 residues. V shed 6 bases, J shed 6 bases, and the junction held 10 bases outside the gene matches. CDR3 DNA: TGTGCCAGCAGCGCGGGACAGGAAGTACGCGAGCAGTACTTC. Protein: CASSAGQEVREQYF.

The V and J genes are TRBV20-1 and TRBJ1-1; 11 bases agree with TRBD1. CDR3 length: 16 residues. CDR1 and CDR2 (germline): DFQATT, SNEGSKA (reference sequence). After removal of 3 bases from V and 2 bases from J, the junction contained 8 bases not matched to a gene. CDR3 protein: CSARLGTGGLNTEAFF. In nucleotides, the CDR3 is TGCAGTGCTAGGCTGGGGACAGGGGGGTTAAACACTGAAGCTTTCTTT.

This clonotype was observed a few times. This chain joins TRBV20-1 and TRBJ2-3; TRBD1 aligns across 9 bases. The V gene end was trimmed by 6 bases and the J gene end by 11 bases; junction bases not matched to a gene: 12. The CDR3 covers 13 residues. Germline V CDR1 and CDR2: DFQATT, SNEGSKA (reference sequence). CDR3 loop: CSAPQQADRGQYF. The CDR3 nucleotides are TGCAGTGCACCCCAACAGGCGGACAGGGGGCAGTATTTT.

The CDR3 DNA reads as TGTGCCACCAGCCTCAGAGGGGGCACCGGGGAGCTGTTTTTT. It translates to CATSLRGGTGELFF. This chain uses TRBV15 with TRBJ2-2; weak D call: TRBD1 (6 bases). V was shortened by 5 bases and J by 4 bases, with 11 bases between the two germline ends. This CDR3 is 14 amino acids long. The germline V gene has CDR1 LNHNV and CDR2 YYDKDF (reference sequence).

The chain recombines TRBV6-1 with TRBJ2-1; weak D call: TRBD1 (6 bases). This CDR3 has 14 amino acids. The V end lost 7 bases, the J end lost 12 bases, and 22 bases lay between the germline ends. From germline, CDR1 is MNHNS and CDR2 SASEGT. The CDR3 here is CASTTGHASAGQFF. The CDR3 DNA reads TGTGCCAGCACAACGGGACACGCCTCGGCTGGGCAGTTCTTC.

CDR3 nucleotides: TGTGCCAGCAGCCAAATAACAGTCCAAGAGACCCAGTACTTC. Protein sequence: CASSQITVQETQYF. This chain links TRBV5-5 with TRBJ2-5; D unresolved. V lost 4 bases, J lost 1 base, and 11 bases lay in between. This CDR3 is 14 amino acids long. Germline CDR1 SGHKS, CDR2 YYEKEE (reference sequence).

The table lists this clonotype with a few counts. The J gene is TRBJ2-3, the V gene TRBV9; no firm D call. The CDR3 is 15 residues long. Germline V gene sequence: CDR1 SGDLS, CDR2 YYNGEE. Trimming removed 0 bases from V and 5 bases from J, with 13 bases in between. The CDR3 spells CASSVEGSKGDTQYF. The CDR3 DNA sequence: TGTGCCAGCAGCGTAGAGGGTAGCAAGGGAGATACGCAGTATTTT.

DNA of the CDR3: TGTGCCAGCAGCCTCCGACAGGCTCAAGCTTTCTTT. The encoded protein is CASSLRQAQAFF. The chain joins TRBV11-2 to TRBJ1-1; TRBD1 might be the D (6 bases). Between the trimmed V and J ends, which lost 5 bases and 9 bases, there was a span of 13 bases. In germline, CDR1 is SGHAT, CDR2 FQNNGV. This CDR3 spans 12 amino acids. Filled out from reference TRBV11-2 and TRBJ1-1, the complete variable domain reads EAGVAQSPRYKIIEKRQSVAFWCNPISGHATLYWYQQILGQGPKLLIQFQNNGVVDDSQLPKDRFSAERLKGVDSTLKIQPAKLEDSAVYLCASSLRQAQAFFGQGTRLTVV.

This clonotype was counted ten times or more. The chain joins TRBV6-2 or TRBV6-3 to TRBJ2-1; TRBD1 matches at 7 bases. CDR3 length equals 15 residues. Germline assignment: CDR1 MNHEY and CDR2 SVGEGT. Trimming took 2 bases from V and 2 from J; bases not matched to a gene: 3. The CDR3 nucleotides are TGTGCCAGCAGTTACGGTCAGGGGGCCTACAATGAGCAGTTCTTC. Its translation is CASSYGQGAYNEQFF.

This clonotype was detected many times. The chain recombines TRBV5-1 with TRBJ2-3; perhaps TRBD2 as D (5 bases). Per the germline V gene, CDR1 is SGHRS and CDR2 is YFSETQ. V lost 0 bases and J lost 4, with 6 bases in between. The CDR3 consists of 13 residues. CDR3 sequence (DNA): TGCGCCAGCAGCTTGGGCGGGCCAGATACGCAGTATTTT. Translated, it gives CASSLGGPDTQYF.

This clonotype was seen more than once but under ten times. This sequence joins TRBV20-1 and TRBJ2-1; D may be TRBD2 (5 bases). Germline values: CDR1 DFQATT, CDR2 SNEGSKA (reference sequence). V shed 2 bases and J shed 0 bases, with 11 bases lying between them. The CDR3 covers 15 residues. The CDR3 DNA reads as TGCAGTGCTAGATGGAGGTCGAGCTCCTACAATGAGCAGTTCTTC. Protein product: CSARWRSSSYNEQFF.

This rearrangement joins TRBV20-1 to TRBJ1-6; D gene ambiguous. Germline V gene sequence: CDR1 DFQATT, CDR2 SNEGSKA (reference sequence). The CDR3 is 13 amino acids. The CDR3 DNA follows: TGCAGGCCGTCAGGCCTCTATAATTCACCCCTCCACTTT. Protein product: CRPSGLYNSPLHF.

The J gene is TRBJ2-5, the V gene TRBV7-9; the D gene is possibly TRBD1 (6 bases). CDR3 length equals 15 residues. Germline V CDR1 and CDR2: SEHNR, FQNEAQ (reference sequence). Trimming took 5 bases from V and 5 from J, leaving 18 bases between them. The CDR3 loop reads CASSRSTGPRETQYF. CDR3 nucleotide sequence: TGTGCCAGCAGCCGTTCGACAGGTCCTCGGGAGACCCAGTACTTC.

The gene calls are TRBV27 and TRBJ2-2; D is unclear. The length of the CDR3 is 13 residues. V was trimmed by 8 bases and J by 5 bases, leaving 12 bases between them. Germline V gene sequence: CDR1 MNHEY, CDR2 SMNVEV (reference sequence). The CDR3 here is CASSLIVTGELFF. Here the CDR3 DNA reads TGTGCCAGCTCACTTATAGTAACCGGGGAGCTGTTTTTT.

This clonotype was seen a few times. In DNA, the CDR3 is TGTGCCAGCAGTTACCGGACAGGTGGGATGAACTATGGCTACACCTTC. Its translation: CASSYRTGGMNYGYTF. The chain has TRBV6-1 and TRBJ1-2; 7 bases line up with TRBD1. V gave up 5 bases and J gave up 2 bases; unmatched junction bases: 11. There are 16 residues in the CDR3. Looked up from germline, CDR1 is MNHNS and CDR2 is SASEGT.

The gene calls are TRBV6-5 and TRBJ2-1; D perhaps matches TRBD2 (5 bases). The V gene's germline CDR1 is MNHEY and CDR2 SVGAGI. Trimming took off 5 bases at V and 9 bases at J, with 20 bases between the two ends. The CDR3 is made up of 15 amino acids. The CDR3 here is CASSPGSRRGSEQFF. DNA of the CDR3: TGTGCCAGCAGTCCCGGGTCCCGCCGAGGGAGTGAGCAGTTCTTC.

This chain uses TRBV12-3 or TRBV12-4 with TRBJ2-6; 10 nucleotides align to TRBD1. The CDR3 extends over 17 amino acids. With 7 bases clipped from V and 2 bases from J, the junction kept 8 bases outside the gene matches. CDR3 protein: CASKTGTGEPGANVLTF. The CDR3 coding sequence is TGTGCCAGCAAAACCGGGACAGGGGAGCCTGGGGCCAACGTCCTGACTTTC.

This clonotype was recorded many times. The J gene is TRBJ2-5, the V gene TRBV20-1; TRBD2 might be the D (6 bases). The CDR3 sequence is 15 residues long. Germline CDR1 is DFQATT and CDR2 is SNEGSKA (reference sequence). Trimming cost V 4 bases and J 0 bases, with 15 bases left between them. In DNA, the CDR3 is TGCAGTGCTAACCCCGGGACTGGTTACCAAGAGACCCAGTACTTC. This gives the protein CSANPGTGYQETQYF.

The rearrangement joins TRBV4-2 to TRBJ2-7; 8 bases line up with TRBD1. Trimming at V came to 4 bases and at J to 6 bases, leaving 11 bases not matched to a gene. The germline gives CDR1 LGHNA, CDR2 YNFKEQ. The CDR3 is 15 residues long. CDR3 sequence: CASSRDGQGYSEQYF. The CDR3 bases are TGTGCCAGCAGCCGGGACGGACAGGGCTACTCCGAGCAGTACTTC.

This clonotype has a handful of counts. The J gene is TRBJ1-6, the V gene TRBV5-1; 9 bases line up with TRBD1. V dropped 4 bases and J dropped 7; count of bases not matched to a gene: 12. The CDR3 contains 17 residues. Germline loops: CDR1 SGHRS, CDR2 YFSETQ. The CDR3 DNA reads as TGCGCCAGCAGCCTGGACGGACAGGGGAATCGAAATTCACCCCTCCACTTT. It is translated as CASSLDGQGNRNSPLHF.

At least ten counts were recorded for this clonotype. This chain joins TRBV29-1 and TRBJ2-2; TRBD1 might be the D (6 bases). V was clipped by 6 bases and J by 2 bases, with 13 bases between them. Germline assignment: CDR1 SQVTM and CDR2 ANQGSEA. The CDR3 contains 14 residues. The CDR3: CSVHRDTNTGELFF. DNA for the CDR3: TGCAGCGTACACCGGGACACTAACACCGGGGAGCTGTTTTTT.

This clonotype was counted many times. The chain couples TRBV4-1 to TRBJ2-3; D uncertain. Germline CDR1 is MGHRA and CDR2 is YSYEKL. The germline V and J ends were trimmed by 0 bases and 0 bases, with 10 bases remaining between them. This CDR3 spans 16 amino acids. The CDR3, as DNA: TGCGCCAGCAGCCAAGATAGCCACCCGAGCACAGATACGCAGTATTTT. Translating gives CASSQDSHPSTDTQYF.